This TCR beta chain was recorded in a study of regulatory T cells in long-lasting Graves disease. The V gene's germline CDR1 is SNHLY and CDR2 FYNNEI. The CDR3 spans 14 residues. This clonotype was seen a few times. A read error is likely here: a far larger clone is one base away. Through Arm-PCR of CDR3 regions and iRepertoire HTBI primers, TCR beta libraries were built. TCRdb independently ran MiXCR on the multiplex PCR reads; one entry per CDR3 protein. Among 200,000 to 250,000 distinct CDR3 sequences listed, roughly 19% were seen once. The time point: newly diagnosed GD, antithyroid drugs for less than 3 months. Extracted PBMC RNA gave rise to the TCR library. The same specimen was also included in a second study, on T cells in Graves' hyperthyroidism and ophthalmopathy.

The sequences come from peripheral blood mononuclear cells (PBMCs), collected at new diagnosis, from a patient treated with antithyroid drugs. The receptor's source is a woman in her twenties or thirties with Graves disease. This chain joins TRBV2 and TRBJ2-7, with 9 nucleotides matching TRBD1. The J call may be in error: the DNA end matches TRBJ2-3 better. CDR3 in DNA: TGTGCCAGCAGGCAAGGACAGGGGAAAGATACGCAGTATTTT. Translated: CASRQGQGKDTQYF.